What follows are 15 T cell receptor beta chains derived from one specimen sequenced in a study of blood T cell repertoires in COVID-19. Sequencing used immunoSEQ multiplex PCR; TCRdb keeps in-frame clones, though not all of them. The sample includes around 300,000 clones, 90% of them seen just once. Material: peripheral blood. The source of these receptors is a woman aged 40 to 49 with COVID-19, enrolled during active disease.

This clone was observed once. The rearrangement joins TRBV4-3 to TRBJ2-1, with 8 bases that match TRBD1. Trimming took 3 bases from V and 2 from J; bases not matched to a gene: 6. CDR3 length: 16 residues. Per the germline V gene, CDR1 is LGHNA and CDR2 is YSLEER. CDR3 protein: CASSHDTGQAYNEQFF. CDR3 coding DNA: TGCGCCAGCAGCCATGATACGGGACAGGCCTACAATGAGCAGTTCTTC.

The rearrangement joins TRBV18 to TRBJ2-7, with TRBD2 identical over 9 bases. V trimming: 6 bases; J trimming: 5 bases; junction bases outside the gene matches: 14. Germline V gene data show CDR1 as KGHSH and CDR2 as LQKENI. This CDR3 region has 16 residues. CDR3 bases: TGTGCCAGCTCCTCCTATCGCGGGAGGGCGCTGGACGAGCAGTACTTC. Translating it yields CASSSYRGRALDEQYF.

The chain has TRBV28 and TRBJ1-2; 10 bases map to TRBD1. The germline gives CDR1 MDHEN, CDR2 SYDVKM. The CDR3 contains 17 residues. Losses at the gene ends were 2 bases for V and 4 bases for J; bases not matched to a gene: 10. CDR3 residues: CASSLGTGTGELYGYTF. The CDR3 DNA reads TGTGCCAGCAGTTTAGGGACCGGGACAGGGGAACTCTATGGCTACACCTTC.

The rearrangement uses TRBV5-8 and TRBJ2-1, with D possibly matching TRBD1 (6 bases). This CDR3 has 17 amino acids. Germline assignment: CDR1 SGHTS and CDR2 YDEGEE. The ends were cut back, 0 bases at V and 3 bases at J, with 16 bases in the middle. The CDR3 nucleotides read TGTGCCAGCAGCTTGGCGACAGGTCATACCATCTACAATGAGCAGTTCTTC. Amino acid sequence: CASSLATGHTIYNEQFF.

The chain carries TRBV27 and TRBJ1-1; D remains unclear. The germline V gene encodes CDR1 MNHEY and CDR2 SMNVEV (reference sequence). Trimming removed 5 bases at V and 3 bases at J, with 4 bases between. The CDR3 is 11 residues long. This CDR3 is CASSRDTEAFF. Here the CDR3 DNA reads TGTGCCAGCAGTCGGGACACTGAAGCTTTCTTT.

In DNA, the CDR3 is TGTGCCAGCTCCGGGACAGGGGAGACCGGGGAGCTGTTTTTT. As protein: CASSGTGETGELFF. This sequence joins TRBV2 and TRBJ2-2, with 10 bases fitting TRBD1. The germline CDR1 and CDR2 sequences are SNHLY and FYNNEI. Losses at the gene ends were 8 bases for V and 5 bases for J; bases not matched to a gene: 5. The CDR3 covers 14 residues. Complete variable domain (other parts from reference TRBV2 and TRBJ2-2): EPEVTQTPSHQVTQMGQEVILRCVPISNHLYFYWYRQILGQKVEFLVSFYNNEISEKSEIFDDQFSVERPDGSNFTLKIRSTKLEDSAMYFCASSGTGETGELFFGEGSRLTVL.

The CDR3 nucleotides read TGTGCCAGCAGTTCCAACGCAGGGGACAGGGGCTACAATGAGCAGTTCTTC. Translating gives CASSSNAGDRGYNEQFF. This sequence joins TRBV6-2 or TRBV6-3 and TRBJ2-1; 10 nucleotides match TRBD1. Germline assignment: CDR1 MNHEY and CDR2 SVGEGT. This CDR3 contains 17 residues. V dropped 4 bases and J dropped 3; count of bases not matched to a gene: 9.

This chain uses TRBV7-9 with TRBJ1-1; no reliable D call. The germline gives CDR1 SEHNR, CDR2 FQNEAQ (reference sequence). The ends were cut back, 7 bases at V and 4 bases at J, with 10 bases in the middle. The CDR3 runs to 12 residues. This chain's CDR3 is CASTLFSTEAFF. CDR3 DNA sequence: TGTGCCAGCACCCTTTTTAGCACTGAAGCTTTCTTT.

The chain combines TRBV7-9 with TRBJ2-1, with D possibly being TRBD2 (7 bases). The CDR3 is 18 amino acids. V lost 3 bases and J lost 4, with 22 bases in between. From germline, CDR1 is SEHNR and CDR2 FQNEAQ (reference sequence). CDR3 protein: CASSFGGLAISRYNEQFF. The DNA of the CDR3 is TGTGCCAGCAGCTTCGGGGGGCTCGCCATCTCTCGGTACAATGAGCAGTTCTTC.

This chain joins TRBV15 and TRBJ1-1, with TRBD1 matching 7 bases. Per the germline V gene, CDR1 is LNHNV and CDR2 is YYDKDF (reference sequence). The CDR3 extends over 14 amino acids. The V segment lost 9 bases and the J segment 1 base; nucleotides outside the gene matches: 8. The CDR3 is CATTMGQSNTEAFF. CDR3 nucleotide sequence: TGTGCCACAACTATGGGACAGTCGAACACTGAAGCTTTCTTT. Full variable domain (rest looked up from reference TRBV15 and TRBJ1-1): DAMVIQNPRYQVTQFGKPVTLSCSQTLNHNVMYWYQQKSSQAPKLLFHYYDKDFNNEADTPDNFQSRRPNTSFCFLDIRSPGLGDTAMYLCATTMGQSNTEAFFGQGTRLTVV.

The chain has TRBV9 and TRBJ2-3; TRBD1 aligns across 8 bases. Per the germline V gene, CDR1 is SGDLS and CDR2 is YYNGEE. J lost 3 bases, V lost 4 bases, and 10 bases had no gene match. This CDR3 has 16 residues. The CDR3, as DNA: TGTGCCAGCAGCTTAGGACAGGGACCCGGGACAGATACGCAGTATTTT. Translation: CASSLGQGPGTDTQYF. Variable domain in full (rest from reference TRBV9 and TRBJ2-3): DSGVTQTPKHLITATGQRVTLRCSPRSGDLSVYWYQQSLDQGLQFLIQYYNGEERAKGNILERFSAQQFPDLHSELNLSSLELGDSALYFCASSLGQGPGTDTQYFGPGTRLTVL.

This rearrangement joins TRBV19 to TRBJ1-5, with 12 bases matching TRBD1. This CDR3 comprises 19 residues. With 4 bases clipped from V and 7 bases from J, the junction kept 17 bases outside the gene matches. Per the germline V gene, CDR1 is LNHDA and CDR2 is SQIVND (reference sequence). The CDR3 loop is CASSTPPTTGQGARQPQHF. The CDR3 nucleotides are TGTGCCAGTAGTACCCCTCCCACCACGGGACAGGGGGCGAGGCAGCCCCAGCATTTT.

This chain links TRBV19 with TRBJ2-1; 8 nucleotides agree with TRBD2. Germline V gene data show CDR1 as LNHDA and CDR2 as SQIVND (reference sequence). The CDR3 length is 14 residues. V lost 6 bases and J lost 7; bases outside the gene matches: 8. The CDR3 nucleotides read TGTGCCAGTAGACCTAGCGGGTTACCTAATGAGCAGTTCTTC. This encodes CASRPSGLPNEQFF.

This clone was found a few times. V and J are TRBV7-2 and TRBJ1-1, with 10 bases identical to TRBD1. Germline loops: CDR1 SGHTA, CDR2 FQGNSA. The ends lost 5 bases at V and 3 bases at J; junction bases unmatched: 12. The CDR3 runs to 17 residues. The CDR3 DNA reads TGTGCCAGCAGCCGCGACAGGGGGCGAGGGTGGGACACTGAAGCTTTCTTT. The encoded protein is CASSRDRGRGWDTEAFF. The full variable domain, completed using reference TRBV7-2 and TRBJ1-1, is GAGVSQSPSNKVTEKGKDVELRCDPISGHTALYWYRQSLGQGLEFLIYFQGNSAPDKSGLPSDRFSAERTGGSVSTLTIQRTQQEDSAVYLCASSRDRGRGWDTEAFFGQGTRLTVV.

The CDR3 DNA reads as TGTGCCAGCAGCTTGAAACAGGGGGCCCCCGGGACCGGGGAGCTGTTTTTT. Its translation: CASSLKQGAPGTGELFF. This chain uses TRBV5-4 with TRBJ2-2, with 9 bases aligning to TRBD1. The length of the CDR3 is 17 residues. V lost 1 base and J lost 5; bases outside the gene matches: 9. The V gene's germline CDR1 is SGHNT and CDR2 YYREEE (reference sequence).